This T cell receptor beta chain is drawn from a study of CD8 T cells in Susac syndrome. Study overall: The sequenced Susac syndrome patients included more than five who had clinically active disease and about 8 who were in remission. Patients with Susac syndrome were therapy-naive, on corticosteroids, or on intravenous immunoglobulin alone at the time that blood was drawn.

This CDR3 region has 15 residues. The V gene's germline CDR1 is SEHNR and CDR2 FQNEAQ (reference sequence). Trimming removed 1 base from V and 0 bases from J, with 8 bases in between. RNA in amounts of roughly 0.5 to 1 ug was reverse transcribed with random hexamers. With immunoSEQ multiplex PCR, TCR beta CDR3 was amplified across 54 Vbeta and 13 Jbeta. TCRdb passed the immunoSEQ multiplex PCR reads through MiXCR, listing each CDR3 protein once. Of around 200,000 distinct CDR3 sequences listed, about 94% are singletons. Material: CD4+ T cells from PBMCs. The clonotype was recovered from a human donor with Susac syndrome. The rearrangement joins TRBV7-9 to TRBJ2-3; weak D call: TRBD1 (6 bases). CDR3 nucleotide sequence: TGTGCCAGCAGCTTAGTGGGACAAAGCACAGATACGCAGTATTTT. Its translation: CASSLVGQSTDTQYF.